This T cell receptor beta chain was identified in a study of OX40 agonist ivuxolimab in advanced cancers. Autoimmune disease history or systemic immunosuppression led to patient exclusion. Sampling times: baseline, cycle 4 day 1, cycle 7 day 1. Sequencing used immunoSEQ multiplex PCR; TCRdb keeps in-frame clones, though not all of them. The sample has about 69,000 clones, around 91% seen once. The source was CD4+ or CD8+ T cells sorted from blood, collected in a trial of the OX40 agonist ivuxolimab. This TCR was recovered from an adult with an advanced solid tumor such as melanoma, head and neck, liver or kidney cancer.

Here the CDR3 DNA reads TGTGCCAGCAGGATTAGCCACATCCACGAGCAGTACTTC. It specifies CASRISHIHEQYF. This chain joins TRBV27 and TRBJ2-7; D gene unclear. Trimming took off 6 bases at V and 5 bases at J, with 14 bases between the two ends. This CDR3 region has 13 residues. Germline V gene lookup returns CDR1 MNHEY and CDR2 SMNVEV (reference sequence).